This T cell receptor (beta chain) was observed in a study of human T cells and chemical hapten exposure. The germline V gene has CDR1 SNHLY and CDR2 FYNNEI. After removal of 2 bases from V and 0 bases from J, the junction contained 1 base not matched to a gene. The CDR3 length is 17 residues. This clonotype showed up many times. Its antigen is not known. Study results and limitations: Healthy individuals' immune responses may differ from those of donors, who had alopecia. In the PT1 data, expanded TCR counts showed a positive correlation with patch test score.

Time point denoted: patch test 1, 2 weeks after DPC sensitization. Treatment in this sample: therapeutic diphenylcyclopropenone sensitization with weekly scalp DPC. Investigators collected blood before applying each patch test. In TCRdb, the RACE reads were re-called with MiXCR into one record per CDR3 protein. The table includes about 380,000 distinct CDR3 sequences, roughly 5% detected once. Source: whole blood, taken in connection with sensitization to the hapten diphenylcyclopropenone (DPC). The chain links TRBV2 to TRBJ2-1; TRBD2 matches at 13 bases. This TCR came from a woman in her 50s with alopecia areata. Some clones in this sample may be carry-over from other donors' samples. Here the CDR3 DNA reads TGTGCCAGCAGTGAATGGACTAGCGGGAGCTCCTACAATGAGCAGTTCTTC. It specifies CASSEWTSGSSYNEQFF.